One sample yielded the 8 T cell receptor beta chains listed below, sequenced in a study of T cells in Graves' hyperthyroidism and ophthalmopathy. Researchers amplified the TCR beta CDR3 regions from RNA transcripts. The HTBI set primed first-round TCR CDR3 RT-PCR. In TCRdb, the multiplex PCR reads were re-called with MiXCR into one record per CDR3 protein. The table has hundreds of thousands of distinct CDR3 sequences, about 20% seen once. Sequenced sample: blood. The receptors stem from a man under 40 with Graves' ophthalmopathy.

This clonotype was counted between two and nine times. The J gene is TRBJ1-5, the V gene TRBV6-1, with no clear D. Trimming took 5 bases from V and 1 from J, leaving 30 bases between them. Germline-derived CDR1 and CDR2 are MNHNS and SASEGT. CDR3 length equals 21 residues. CDR3 region: CASSWSPVGKRRVWSNQPQHF. The CDR3 region has the DNA TGTGCCAGCAGTTGGTCCCCGGTGGGCAAAAGGAGGGTATGGAGCAATCAGCCCCAGCATTTT.

This clonotype was seen at least ten times. This chain uses TRBV30 with TRBJ2-7, with a weak D call TRBD1 (6 bases). Per the germline V gene, CDR1 is GTSNPN and CDR2 is SVGIG (reference sequence). The CDR3 is 17 amino acids. V was cut by 0 bases and J by 2 bases, with 20 bases left in between. In DNA form, the CDR3 reads TGTGCCTGGAGTGTACCCTGGACAGTGACCAATCCCTACGAGCAGTACTTC. Its translation: CAWSVPWTVTNPYEQYF.

Comments on this clonotype: Since a much larger clone is just one base distant, this may be a read error. The J gene is TRBJ2-7, the V gene TRBV10-1; D remains ambiguous. Deletions cut 4 bases from V and 2 bases from J, with 9 bases between. The CDR3 spans 13 residues. The germline V gene encodes CDR1 WNHNN and CDR2 SYGVQD (reference sequence). DNA of the CDR3: TGCGCCAGCAGTGCGGAAGTAGCCTACGAGCAGTACTTC. This gives the protein CASSAEVAYEQYF.

This clonotype was picked up many times. The chain employs TRBV6-1 and TRBJ2-7, with D unresolved. Looked up from germline, CDR1 is MNHNS and CDR2 is SASEGT. The CDR3 covers 15 residues. V gave up 1 base and J gave up 1 base, with 11 bases separating them. CDR3 residues: CASSEVGLPSYEQYF. Here the CDR3 DNA reads TGTGCCAGCAGTGAAGTGGGGTTGCCTTCCTACGAGCAGTACTTC.

There are many counts of this clonotype. This sequence joins TRBV2 and TRBJ1-5, with D uncertain. Deletions cut 4 bases from V and 0 bases from J, with 13 bases between. CDR1 and CDR2 from the germline V gene are SNHLY and FYNNEI. The CDR3 covers 16 residues. This chain's CDR3 is CASSAQNLASNQPQHF. CDR3 nucleotide sequence: TGTGCCAGCAGTGCCCAGAACCTAGCTAGCAATCAGCCCCAGCATTTT.

This clonotype appeared a few times. The J gene is TRBJ2-7, the V gene TRBV5-8; either TRBD1 or TRBD2 may fit D (5 bases each). There are 15 residues in the CDR3. The ends were cut back, 0 bases at V and 2 bases at J, with 12 bases in the middle. Germline lookup yields CDR1 SGHTS and CDR2 YDEGEE. The CDR3 loop is CASSLAPLGAYEQYF. The CDR3 region has the DNA TGTGCCAGCAGCTTGGCGCCCCTGGGGGCCTACGAGCAGTACTTC.

V is TRBV24-1 and J is TRBJ1-1; TRBD1 matches 12 bases. Germline V gene lookup returns CDR1 KGHDR and CDR2 SFDVKD. This CDR3 is built from 15 residues. Trimming removed 6 bases from V and 8 bases from J; junction bases left unmatched: 9. The CDR3 nucleotides read TGTGCCACCAGTTCCGGGACAGGGGGCATGGTAGAAGCTTTCTTT. It codes for CATSSGTGGMVEAFF.

The gene calls are TRBV20-1 and TRBJ2-2; D possibly uses TRBD1 or TRBD2 (5 bases each). Trimming took off 4 bases at V and 2 bases at J, with 11 bases between the two ends. This CDR3 has 14 amino acids. The V gene's germline CDR1 is DFQATT and CDR2 SNEGSKA (reference sequence). CDR3 DNA sequence: TGCAGTGCTACTGAGGGGCCAAACACCGGGGAGCTGTTTTTT. It yields the protein CSATEGPNTGELFF.